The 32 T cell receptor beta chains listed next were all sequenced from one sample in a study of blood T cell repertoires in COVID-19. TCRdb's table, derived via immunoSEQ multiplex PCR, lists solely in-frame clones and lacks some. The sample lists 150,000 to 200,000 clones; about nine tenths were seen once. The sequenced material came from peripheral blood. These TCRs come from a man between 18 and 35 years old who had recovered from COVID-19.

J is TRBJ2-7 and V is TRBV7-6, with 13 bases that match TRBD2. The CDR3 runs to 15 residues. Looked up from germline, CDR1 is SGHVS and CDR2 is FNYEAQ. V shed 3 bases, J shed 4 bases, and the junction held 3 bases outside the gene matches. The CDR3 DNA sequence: TGTGCCAGCAGCTTGGGGACTAGCGGGAAGTACGAGCAGTACTTC. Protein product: CASSLGTSGKYEQYF.

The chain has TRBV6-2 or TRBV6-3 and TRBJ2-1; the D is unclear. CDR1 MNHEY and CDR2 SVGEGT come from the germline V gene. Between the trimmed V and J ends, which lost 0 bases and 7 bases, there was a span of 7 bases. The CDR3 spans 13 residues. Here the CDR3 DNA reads TGTGCCAGCAGTTACTCGAACCGGAATGAGCAGTTCTTC. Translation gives CASSYSNRNEQFF.

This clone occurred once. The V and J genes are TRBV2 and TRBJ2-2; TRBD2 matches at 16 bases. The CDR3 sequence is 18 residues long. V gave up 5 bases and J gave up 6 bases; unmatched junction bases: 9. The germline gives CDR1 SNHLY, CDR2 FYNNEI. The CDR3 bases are TGTGCCAGCAGTCTAGGACCGGGACTAGCGGGAGGGGCCGGGGAGCTGTTTTTT. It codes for CASSLGPGLAGGAGELFF.

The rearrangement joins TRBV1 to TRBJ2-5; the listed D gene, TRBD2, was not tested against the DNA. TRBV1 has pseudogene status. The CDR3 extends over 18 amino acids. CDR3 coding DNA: TGCACCAGCAGCCAAGCAGGGCTCCCACTAGCGCCCCAAGAGACCCAGTACTTC. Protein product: CTSSQAGLPLAPQETQYF.

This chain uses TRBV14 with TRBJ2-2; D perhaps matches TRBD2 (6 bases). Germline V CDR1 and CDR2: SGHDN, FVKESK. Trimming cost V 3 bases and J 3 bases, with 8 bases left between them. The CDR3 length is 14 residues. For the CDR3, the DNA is TGTGCCAGCAGCCATGGGGGGTACACCGGGGAGCTGTTTTTT. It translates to CASSHGGYTGELFF.

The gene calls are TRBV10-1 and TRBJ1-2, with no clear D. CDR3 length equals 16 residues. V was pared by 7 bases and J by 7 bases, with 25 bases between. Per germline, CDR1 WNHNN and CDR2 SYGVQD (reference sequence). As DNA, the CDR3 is TGCGCCAGCACTCCCCGCTACCCCGGCGGATATCGTGGCTACACCTTC. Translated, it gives CASTPRYPGGYRGYTF.

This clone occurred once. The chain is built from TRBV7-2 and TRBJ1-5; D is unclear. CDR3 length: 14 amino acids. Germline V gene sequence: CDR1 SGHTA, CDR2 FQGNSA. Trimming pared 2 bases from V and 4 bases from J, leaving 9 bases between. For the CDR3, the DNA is TGTGCCAGCAGCTTAAGGAGAGGGAATCAGCCCCAGCATTTT. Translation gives CASSLRRGNQPQHF. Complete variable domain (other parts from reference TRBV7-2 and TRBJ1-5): GAGVSQSPSNKVTEKGKDVELRCDPISGHTALYWYRQSLGQGLEFLIYFQGNSAPDKSGLPSDRFSAERTGGSVSTLTIQRTQQEDSAVYLCASSLRRGNQPQHFGDGTRLSIL.

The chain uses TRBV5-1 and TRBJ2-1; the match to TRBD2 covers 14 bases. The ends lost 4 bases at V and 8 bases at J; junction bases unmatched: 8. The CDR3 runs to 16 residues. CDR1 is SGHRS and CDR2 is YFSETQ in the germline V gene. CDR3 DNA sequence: TGCGCCAGCAGCACCCCGGGACTAGCGGGAGTGGATGAGCAGTTCTTC. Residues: CASSTPGLAGVDEQFF.

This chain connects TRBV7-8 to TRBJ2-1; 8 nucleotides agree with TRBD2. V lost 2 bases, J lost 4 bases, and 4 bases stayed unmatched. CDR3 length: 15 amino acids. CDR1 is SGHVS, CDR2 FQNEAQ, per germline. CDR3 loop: CASSLSGRGYNEQFF. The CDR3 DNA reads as TGTGCCAGCAGCTTAAGCGGGAGAGGATACAATGAGCAGTTCTTC.

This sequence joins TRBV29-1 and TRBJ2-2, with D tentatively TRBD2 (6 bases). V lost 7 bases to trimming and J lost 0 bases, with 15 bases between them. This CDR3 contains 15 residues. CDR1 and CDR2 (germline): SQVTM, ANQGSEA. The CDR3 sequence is CSALRAGANTGELFF. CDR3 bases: TGCAGCGCCCTACGAGCGGGTGCGAACACCGGGGAGCTGTTTTTT.

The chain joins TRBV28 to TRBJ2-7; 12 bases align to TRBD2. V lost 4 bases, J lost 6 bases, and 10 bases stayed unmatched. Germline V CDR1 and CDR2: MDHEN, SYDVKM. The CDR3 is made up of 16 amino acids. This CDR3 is CASSSPGTSGFGEQYF. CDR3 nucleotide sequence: TGTGCCAGCAGTTCCCCCGGGACTAGCGGGTTCGGCGAGCAGTACTTC.

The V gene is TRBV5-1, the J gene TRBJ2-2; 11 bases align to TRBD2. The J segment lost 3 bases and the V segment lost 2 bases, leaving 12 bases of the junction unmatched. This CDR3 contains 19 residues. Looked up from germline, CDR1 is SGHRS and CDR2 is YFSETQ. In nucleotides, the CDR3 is TGCGCCAGCAGCTTCCCTTTACTAGCGGGAGCGATGGACACCGGGGAGCTGTTTTTT. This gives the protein CASSFPLLAGAMDTGELFF.

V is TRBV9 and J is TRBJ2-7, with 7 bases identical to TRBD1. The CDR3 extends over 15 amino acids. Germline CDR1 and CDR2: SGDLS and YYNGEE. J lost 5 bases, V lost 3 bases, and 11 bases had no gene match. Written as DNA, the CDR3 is TGTGCCAGCAGCGCGGGGACAGTCCTTTGGGACGAGCAGTACTTC. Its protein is CASSAGTVLWDEQYF.

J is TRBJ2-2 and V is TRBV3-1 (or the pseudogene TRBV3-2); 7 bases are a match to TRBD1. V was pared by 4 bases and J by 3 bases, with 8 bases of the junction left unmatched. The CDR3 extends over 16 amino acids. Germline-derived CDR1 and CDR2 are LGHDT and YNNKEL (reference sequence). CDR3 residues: CASSRNTGQHTGELFF. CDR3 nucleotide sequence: TGTGCCAGCAGCCGAAACACGGGACAGCACACCGGGGAGCTGTTTTTT.

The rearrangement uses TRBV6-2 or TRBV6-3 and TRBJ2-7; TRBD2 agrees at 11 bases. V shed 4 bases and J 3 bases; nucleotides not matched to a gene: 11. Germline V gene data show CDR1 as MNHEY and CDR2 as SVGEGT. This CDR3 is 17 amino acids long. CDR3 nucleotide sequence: TGTGCCAGCAGTTCTCCTTTACTAGCGGGAGTGCGCTACGAGCAGTACTTC. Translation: CASSSPLLAGVRYEQYF.

The DNA for the CDR3 is TGTGCCAGCAGCCCAAGGGACAGGGGGACTCAGCCCCAGCATTTT. It translates to CASSPRDRGTQPQHF. V gene TRBV5-8 combines with J gene TRBJ1-5; 11 bases are a match to TRBD1. V lost 4 bases to trimming and J lost 6 bases; unmatched junction nucleotides: 6. The CDR3 runs 15 residues. CDR1 is SGHTS and CDR2 is YDEGEE in the germline V gene.

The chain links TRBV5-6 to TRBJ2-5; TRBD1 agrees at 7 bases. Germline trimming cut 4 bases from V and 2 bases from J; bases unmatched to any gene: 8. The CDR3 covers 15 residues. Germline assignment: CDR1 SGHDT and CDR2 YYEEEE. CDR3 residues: CASSGLRGQQETQYF. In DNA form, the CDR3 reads TGTGCCAGCAGCGGACTGAGGGGACAGCAAGAGACCCAGTACTTC.

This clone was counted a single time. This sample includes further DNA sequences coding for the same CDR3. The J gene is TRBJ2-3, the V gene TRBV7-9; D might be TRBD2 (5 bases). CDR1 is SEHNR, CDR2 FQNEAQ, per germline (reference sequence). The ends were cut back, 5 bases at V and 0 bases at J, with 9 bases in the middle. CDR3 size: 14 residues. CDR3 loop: CASSPSGSTDTQYF. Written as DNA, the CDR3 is TGTGCCAGCAGCCCAAGCGGAAGCACAGATACGCAGTATTTT.

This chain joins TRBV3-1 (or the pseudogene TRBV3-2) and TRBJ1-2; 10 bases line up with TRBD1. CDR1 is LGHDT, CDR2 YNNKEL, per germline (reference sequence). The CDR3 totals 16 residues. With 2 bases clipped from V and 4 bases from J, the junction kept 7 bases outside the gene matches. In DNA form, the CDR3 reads TGTGCCAGCAGCCAACAGTCCGGGACAGGGGCCTATGGCTACACCTTC. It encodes CASSQQSGTGAYGYTF.

CDR3 nucleotides: TGTGCCAGCAGACTACTAATGAACACCGGGGAGCTGTTTTTT. It codes for CASRLLMNTGELFF. The genes are TRBV5-8 and TRBJ2-2, with D unresolved. V was shortened by 5 bases and J by 1 base, with 9 bases between the two germline ends. In germline, CDR1 is SGHTS, CDR2 YDEGEE. The CDR3 is 14 amino acids.

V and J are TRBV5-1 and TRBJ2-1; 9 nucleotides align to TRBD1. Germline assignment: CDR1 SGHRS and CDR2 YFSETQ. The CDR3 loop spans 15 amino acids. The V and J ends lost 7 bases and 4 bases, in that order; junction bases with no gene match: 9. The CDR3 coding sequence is TGCGCCAGCCAGAGGACAGGGGTTGGGTACAATGAGCAGTTCTTC. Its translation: CASQRTGVGYNEQFF.

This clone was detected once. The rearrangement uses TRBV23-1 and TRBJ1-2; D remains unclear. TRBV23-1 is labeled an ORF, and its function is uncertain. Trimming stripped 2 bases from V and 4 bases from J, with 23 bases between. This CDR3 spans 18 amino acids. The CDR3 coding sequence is TGCGCCAGCAGTCAACCGAACTTACTCAGGAAGCCGTCCTATGGCTACACCTTC. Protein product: CASSQPNLLRKPSYGYTF.

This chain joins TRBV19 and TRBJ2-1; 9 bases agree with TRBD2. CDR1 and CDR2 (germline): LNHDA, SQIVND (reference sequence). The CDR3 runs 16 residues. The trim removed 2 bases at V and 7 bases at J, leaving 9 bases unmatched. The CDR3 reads CASSIMETSGTNEQFF. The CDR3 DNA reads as TGTGCCAGTAGTATAATGGAGACTAGCGGCACAAATGAGCAGTTCTTC.

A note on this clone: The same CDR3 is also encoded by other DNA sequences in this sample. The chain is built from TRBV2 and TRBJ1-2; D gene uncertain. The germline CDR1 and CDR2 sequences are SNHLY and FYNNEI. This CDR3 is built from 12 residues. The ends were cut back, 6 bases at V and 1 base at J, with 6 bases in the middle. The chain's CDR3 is CASRADNYGYTF. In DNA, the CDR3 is TGTGCCAGCAGGGCCGATAACTATGGCTACACCTTC.

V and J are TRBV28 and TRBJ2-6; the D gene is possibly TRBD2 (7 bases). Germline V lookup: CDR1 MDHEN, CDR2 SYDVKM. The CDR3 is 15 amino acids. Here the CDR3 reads CATGGAGSGANVLTF. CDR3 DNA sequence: TGTGCTACGGGGGGCGCAGGGTCTGGGGCCAACGTCCTGACTTTC.

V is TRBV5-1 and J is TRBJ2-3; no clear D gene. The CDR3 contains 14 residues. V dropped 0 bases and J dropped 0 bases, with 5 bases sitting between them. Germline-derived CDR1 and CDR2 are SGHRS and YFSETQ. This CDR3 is CASSLVSSTDTQYF. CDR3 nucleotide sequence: TGCGCCAGCAGCTTGGTCTCTAGCACAGATACGCAGTATTTT.

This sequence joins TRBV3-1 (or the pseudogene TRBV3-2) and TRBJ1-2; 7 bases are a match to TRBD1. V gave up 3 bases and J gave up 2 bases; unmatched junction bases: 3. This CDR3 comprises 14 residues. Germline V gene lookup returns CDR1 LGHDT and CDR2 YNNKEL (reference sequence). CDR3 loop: CASSQATGNYGYTF. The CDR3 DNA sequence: TGTGCCAGCAGCCAGGCGACAGGGAACTATGGCTACACCTTC.

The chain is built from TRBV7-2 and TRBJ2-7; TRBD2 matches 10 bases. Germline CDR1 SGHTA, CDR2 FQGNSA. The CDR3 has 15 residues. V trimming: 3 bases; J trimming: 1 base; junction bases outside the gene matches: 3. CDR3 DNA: TGTGCCAGCAGCTTTCCAGCGGGAGGGTCCTACGAGCAGTACTTC. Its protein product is CASSFPAGGSYEQYF.

The DNA for the CDR3 is TGTGCCAGCAGCCAAGGAGATAGCGCCCTGACGGGGCAGTTCTTC. It codes for CASSQGDSALTGQFF. This chain links TRBV4-2 with TRBJ2-1; possible D gene TRBD2, 5 bases. CDR1 and CDR2 from the germline V gene are LGHNA and YNFKEQ. V lost 1 base, J lost 12 bases, and 19 bases lay in between. The CDR3 runs to 15 residues.

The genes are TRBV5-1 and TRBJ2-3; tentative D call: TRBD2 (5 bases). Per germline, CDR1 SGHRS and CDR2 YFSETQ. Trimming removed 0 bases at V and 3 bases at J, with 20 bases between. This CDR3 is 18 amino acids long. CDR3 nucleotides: TGCGCCAGCAGCTTGGCGGGAATAGCTGTTAGTAAAACAGATACGCAGTATTTT. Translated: CASSLAGIAVSKTDTQYF.

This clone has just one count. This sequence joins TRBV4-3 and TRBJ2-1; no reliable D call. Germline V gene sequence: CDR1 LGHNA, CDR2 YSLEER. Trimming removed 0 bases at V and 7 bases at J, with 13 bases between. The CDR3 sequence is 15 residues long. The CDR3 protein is CASSQDHSPWNEQFF. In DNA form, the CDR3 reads TGCGCCAGCAGCCAAGATCACAGCCCGTGGAATGAGCAGTTCTTC.

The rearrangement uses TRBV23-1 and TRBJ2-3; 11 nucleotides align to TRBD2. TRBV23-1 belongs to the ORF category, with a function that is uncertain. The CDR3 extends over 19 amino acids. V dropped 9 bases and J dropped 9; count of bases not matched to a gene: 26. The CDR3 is CARTVGGTSGTRCQETQYF. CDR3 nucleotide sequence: TGCGCCAGGACGGTGGGGGGGACTAGCGGAACTCGGTGCCAAGAGACGCAGTATTTT.